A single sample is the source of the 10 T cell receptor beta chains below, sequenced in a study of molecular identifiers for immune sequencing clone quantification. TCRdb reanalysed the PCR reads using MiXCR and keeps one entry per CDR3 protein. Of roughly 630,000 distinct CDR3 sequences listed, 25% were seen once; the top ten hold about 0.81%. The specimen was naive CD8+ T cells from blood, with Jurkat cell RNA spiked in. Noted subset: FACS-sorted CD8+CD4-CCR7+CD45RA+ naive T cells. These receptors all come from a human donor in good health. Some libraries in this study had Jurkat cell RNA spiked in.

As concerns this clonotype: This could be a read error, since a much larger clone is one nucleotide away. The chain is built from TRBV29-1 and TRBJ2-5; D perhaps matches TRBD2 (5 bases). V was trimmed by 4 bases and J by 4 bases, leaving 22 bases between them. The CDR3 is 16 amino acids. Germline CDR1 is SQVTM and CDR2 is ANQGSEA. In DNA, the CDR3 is TGCAGCGTTGGAGAACCCCCAAGTGGTCGGGGAGAGACCCAGTACTTC. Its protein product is CSVGEPPSGRGETQYF.

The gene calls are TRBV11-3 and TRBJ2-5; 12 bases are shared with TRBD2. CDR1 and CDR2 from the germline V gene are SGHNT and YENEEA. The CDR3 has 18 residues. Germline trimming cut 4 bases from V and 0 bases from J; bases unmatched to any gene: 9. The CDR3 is CASSSRLAGADHQETQYF. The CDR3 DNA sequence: TGTGCCAGCAGCTCCAGACTAGCGGGGGCCGACCACCAAGAGACCCAGTACTTC.

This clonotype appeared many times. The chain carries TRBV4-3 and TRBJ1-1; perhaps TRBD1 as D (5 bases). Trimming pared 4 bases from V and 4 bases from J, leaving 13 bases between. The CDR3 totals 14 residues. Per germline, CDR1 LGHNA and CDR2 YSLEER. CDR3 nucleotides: TGCGCCAGCAGCCCCACGAGGGGCATCACTGAAGCTTTCTTT. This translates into CASSPTRGITEAFF.

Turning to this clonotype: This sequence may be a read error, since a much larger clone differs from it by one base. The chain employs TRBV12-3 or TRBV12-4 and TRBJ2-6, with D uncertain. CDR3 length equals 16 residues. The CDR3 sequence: CASSVIGHSGTNVLTF. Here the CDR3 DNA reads TGTGCCAGCAGTGTAATTGGTCACTCTGGGACCAACGTCCTGACTTTC.

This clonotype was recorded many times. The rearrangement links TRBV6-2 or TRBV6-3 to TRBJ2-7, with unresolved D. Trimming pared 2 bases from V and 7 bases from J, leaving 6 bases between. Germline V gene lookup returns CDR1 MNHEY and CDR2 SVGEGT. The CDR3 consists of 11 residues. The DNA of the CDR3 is TGTGCCAGCAGTTACGTAAGGGAGCAGTACTTC. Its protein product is CASSYVREQYF.

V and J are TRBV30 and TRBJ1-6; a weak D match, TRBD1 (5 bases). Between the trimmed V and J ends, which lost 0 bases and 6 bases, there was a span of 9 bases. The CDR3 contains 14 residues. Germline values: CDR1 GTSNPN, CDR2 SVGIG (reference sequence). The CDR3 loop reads CAWSVGQGNSPLHF. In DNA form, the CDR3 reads TGTGCCTGGAGTGTCGGGCAGGGTAATTCACCCCTCCACTTT.

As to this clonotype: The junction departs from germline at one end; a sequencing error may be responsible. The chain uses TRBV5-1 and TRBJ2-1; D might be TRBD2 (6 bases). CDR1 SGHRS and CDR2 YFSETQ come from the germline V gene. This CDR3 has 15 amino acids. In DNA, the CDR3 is TGCGCCAGCAGCTTGGCCCCGGGACTCAACAATGAGCGGTTCTTC. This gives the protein CASSLAPGLNNERFF.

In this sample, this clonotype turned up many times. CDR3 amino acids: CASSLPDSGPYEQYF. The CDR3 DNA reads as TGTGCCAGCAGCTTACCGGATAGCGGTCCCTACGAGCAGTACTTC. The rearrangement links TRBV5-6 to TRBJ2-7; tentatively, D is TRBD2 (6 bases). Germline CDR1 SGHDT, CDR2 YYEEEE. Trimming left V 2 bases short and J 2 bases short, with 14 bases between. This CDR3 is 15 amino acids long.

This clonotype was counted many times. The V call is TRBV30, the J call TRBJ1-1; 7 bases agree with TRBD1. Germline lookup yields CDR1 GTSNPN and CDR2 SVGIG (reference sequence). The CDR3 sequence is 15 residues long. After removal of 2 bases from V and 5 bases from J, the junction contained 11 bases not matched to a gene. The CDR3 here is CAWSSGAGGDTEAFF. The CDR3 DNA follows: TGTGCCTGGAGTTCGGGGGCAGGGGGAGATACTGAAGCTTTCTTT.

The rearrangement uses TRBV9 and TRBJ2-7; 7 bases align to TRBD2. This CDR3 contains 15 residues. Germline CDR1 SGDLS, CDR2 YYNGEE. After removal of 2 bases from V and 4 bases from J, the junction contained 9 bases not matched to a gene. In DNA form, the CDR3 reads TGTGCCAGCAGCGTTCTTGTGGGAGGGCCTTACGAGCAGTACTTC. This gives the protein CASSVLVGGPYEQYF.